The T cell receptor beta chain under discussion was sequenced for a study of T cells after yellow fever vaccination (dated 2019 in TCRdb). Study-wide context: The SMART-Seq v4 Ultra Low Input RNA kit was used to prepare libraries from fractions with low cell numbers. Blood samples were taken at several timepoints before and after primary and secondary immunization, and bulk PBMC replicates and cell subsets were isolated. To follow T-cell clones before and after primary and booster YFV17D yellow fever vaccination, bulk TCR alpha and beta repertoires were sequenced over time. The cohort comprised two healthy male donors, one aged 18 to 30 and one aged 30 to 40 years. General study outcomes and caveats: After the booster, most clones that had expanded after primary vaccination were detected again (around 97% of CD4 and around nine tenths of CD8), suggesting broad maintenance of memory. Compared with the primary T-cell response, the secondary T-cell response was faster but weaker, reaching its peak on day 5 rather than on day 15. Computational filtering was needed because FACS-sorted repertoires could contain abundant contaminating clonotypes from the bulk population. Because only a couple of donors were included in the study, the extent to which the findings can be generalized is limited. A small fraction of clonotypes appeared in both the CD4 and CD8 compartments, likely as a result of convergent recombination.

Sequencer: Illumina NovaSeq 6000. TCR cDNA was synthesized by 5'RACE template switching, through which a universal primer site and unique molecular identifiers were introduced. cDNA synthesis was primed from both the TCR alpha and TCR beta constant segments. Two PCR steps were used to amplify libraries, with sample barcodes and sequencing adapters being added in the second step. Libraries were sequenced on Illumina HiSeq 2500 (2x100 bp) or NovaSeq (2x150 bp). The study's processing was this. MIGEC was used to demultiplex reads and collapse the reads into UMI consensus sequences, and MiXCR was used for V(D)J alignment. Using edgeR on replicate PBMC samples, clonotypes were called vaccine-responding if FDR was below 0.01 and the log2 fold change was above 5 up to day 15. Each bulk clonotype was labeled CD4 or CD8 based on which sequenced repertoire, CD4 or CD8, contained the clonotype at higher abundance. In-frame beta chains were kept once TCRdb had trimmed the public reads at Q25 with fastp and called clones with MiXCR. Records with the same CDR3 protein are collapsed into one entry carrying the most frequent genes and DNA. The V and J calls and clone size are TCRdb's, not the authors'. This sample is represented by 300,000 to 350,000 distinct CDR3 sequences; around 4.5% of them were singletons. 15% to 20% of the sample is taken by the ten largest.

Comment on this clonotype: Its antigen remains unidentified. No qualities accompany the bases; no much larger clone lies one base away.

The treatment or condition label on this specimen signifies: live attenuated yellow fever vaccine strain. Two biological replicates of bulk PBMCs were collected at each blood-draw timepoint. PBMCs were isolated from peripheral blood using a standard Ficoll-Paque protocol. TriZol was used to extract RNA from bulk PBMCs, CD4 and CD8 fractions, and dextramer-positive and dextramer-negative fractions. The germline V gene encodes CDR1 LGHNA and CDR2 YSLEER. The junction carries 6 bases between V and J, which are trimmed by 0 bases and 7 bases respectively. The CDR3 starts with the cysteine, ends with the phenylalanine, and has 12 residues. Only the CDR3 DNA stays, 36 bases, in frame from base 1.

The source was PBMCs, collected 15 days after the yellow fever booster vaccination. The TCR was taken from a man aged 18 to 30 who received the YFV17D yellow fever vaccine. The V gene is TRBV4-3 and the J gene is TRBJ2-5; there is no confident call for the D gene. The bases read TGCGCCAGCAGCCAAGATCGGAGGACCCAGTACTTC. The encoded protein is CASSQDRRTQYF.